This is a list of T cell receptor beta chains from one sample in a study of CD8 T cells in Susac syndrome. TCRdb re-called the immunoSEQ multiplex PCR reads through MiXCR, storing one row per CDR3 protein. Among about 210,000 distinct CDR3 sequences listed, 85% to 95% were seen once. Sequences were obtained from CD4+ T cells from PBMCs. The receptors shown here come from a human donor with Susac syndrome. The CDR3 runs from the conserved cysteine through the conserved F or W. D genes are given only for firm matches. A row's size may be missing; if present it is once, few, many or a size class.

NA	once	TRBV6-5	TRBJ1-6	TGTGCCAGCAGGCCCACCGGGGTAAATTCACCCCTCCACTTT	CASRPTGVNSPLHF
NA	NA	TRBV30	TRBJ2-2	TGTGCCTGGAGTAATCAGGGTGGCACCGGGGAGCTGTTTTTT	CAWSNQGGTGELFF
NA	NA	TRBV5-4	TRBJ1-2	TGTGCCACCACACAGGGTTCCAACTATGGCTACACCTTC	CATTQGSNYGYTF
NA	NA	TRBV6-1	TRBJ2-7	TGTGCCAGCAGCCTAAACCCGGGGTCAGGGTATATCTCCGAGCAGTACTTC	CASSLNPGSGYISEQYF
NA	once	TRBV4-1	TRBJ1-5	TGCGCCAGCAGCCAAGTCAGTAGCGATCAGCCCCAGCATTTT	CASSQVSSDQPQHF
TRBD1	NA	TRBV12-3/TRBV12-4	TRBJ1-1	TGTGCCAGCAGTTTAGGACAGGGCGGGACTGAAGCTTTCTTT	CASSLGQGGTEAFF
NA	NA	TRBV6-1	TRBJ1-2	TGTGCCAGCAGTGAAGCGTCGAGAGGATCGGGTTATGGCTACACCTTC	CASSEASRGSGYGYTF
NA	NA	TRBV7-2	TRBJ1-2	TGTGCCAGCGCTCGGCTTGAGAGCTACACCTTC	CASARLESYTF
NA	NA	TRBV4-1	TRBJ2-5	TGCGCCAGCAGCCAAGATCCCCAGGGGAGGACCCAGTACTTC	CASSQDPQGRTQYF
NA	NA	TRBV18	TRBJ1-2	TGTGCCAGCTCACGTCGGGGTACAGATGGCTACACCTTC	CASSRRGTDGYTF
NA	NA	TRBV27	TRBJ1-2	TGTGCCAGCAGTCCCACCGGCTATGGCTACACCTTC	CASSPTGYGYTF
NA	NA	TRBV29-1	TRBJ2-2	TGCACCACCTTAGAGGGGGACACCGGGGAGCTGTTTTTT	CTTLEGDTGELFF
TRBD2	NA	TRBV9	TRBJ2-1	TGTGCCAGCACCGAGACTAGCGGATTATACAATGAGCAGTTCTTC	CASTETSGLYNEQFF
TRBD1	once	TRBV9	TRBJ1-2	TGTGCCAGCAGCGTAGGGGACAGGGGGCCCGGTAACCTTAACTATGGCTACACCTTC	CASSVGDRGPGNLNYGYTF
NA	NA	TRBV29-1	TRBJ1-5	TGCAGCGTTGGGACAGAGAGCAATCAGCCCCAGCATTTT	CSVGTESNQPQHF
TRBD1	NA	TRBV20-1	TRBJ1-1	TGCAGTGCTCAGGGACAGGACACTGAAGCTTTCTTT	CSAQGQDTEAFF
TRBD1	NA	TRBV27	TRBJ1-6	TGTGCCAGCAGTTTACAGGGGGCCAAGACCTATAATTCACCCCTCCACTTT	CASSLQGAKTYNSPLHF